This TCR beta chain was observed in a study of blood T cell repertoires in COVID-19. Repertoires were generated with immunoSEQ multiplex PCR, while TCRdb's copy carries only in-frame clones and drops some. The profile shows about 87,000 clones, about 80% of them singletons. Germline CDR1 reads LNHDA; CDR2 reads SQIVND (reference sequence). V lost 5 bases and J 7 bases, leaving 8 bases between the germline ends. This CDR3 contains 11 residues. The clonotype comes from a woman in her sixties or seventies with acute or convalescent COVID-19. V is TRBV19 and J is TRBJ1-2; TRBD1 might be the D (6 bases). The material sequenced was peripheral blood. As DNA, the CDR3 is TGTGCCAGTAGTTTGGGGGCTGGCTACACCTTC. Its protein product is CASSLGAGYTF.